Following are 24 T cell receptor beta chains from one sample sequenced in a study of human T cells and chemical hapten exposure. One entry per CDR3 protein results from TCRdb running MiXCR on the RACE reads. The sample records fewer than 100,000 distinct CDR3 sequences, roughly 10% being singletons. Regarding time point: patch test 3, about 24 weeks after DPC sensitization. Indicated treatment: therapeutic diphenylcyclopropenone sensitization with weekly scalp DPC. The sample in question was whole blood, obtained in connection with sensitization to the hapten diphenylcyclopropenone (DPC). These receptors came from a woman in her thirties with alopecia areata. Some clones in this sample may be carry-over from other donors' samples.

This clonotype was seen a few times. This chain joins TRBV28 and TRBJ1-2; the D gene is possibly TRBD1 (6 bases). Germline assignment: CDR1 MDHEN and CDR2 SYDVKM. V was clipped by 5 bases and J by 5 bases, with 9 bases between them. This CDR3 spans 12 amino acids. CDR3 coding DNA: TGTGCCAGCAGTATCGGACAGTATGGCTACACCTTC. The encoded protein is CASSIGQYGYTF.

As DNA, the CDR3 is TGTGCCAGCAGCCCCTTGTTGGGGATATCGAACACCGGGGAGCTGTTTTTT. This codes for CASSPLLGISNTGELFF. The chain is built from TRBV3-2 and TRBJ2-2. TRBV3-2 is shown as a pseudogene. The CDR3 is 17 residues long.

This clonotype has a handful of counts. This sequence joins TRBV18 and TRBJ1-1; 9 nucleotides line up with TRBD1. CDR1 and CDR2 (germline): KGHSH, LQKENI. Trimming cost V 6 bases and J 4 bases; bases outside gene matches: 9. The CDR3 loop spans 15 amino acids. DNA for the CDR3: TGTGCCAGCTCCGCAACAGGGGGCCCGGGCACTGAAGCTTTCTTT. Translated, it gives CASSATGGPGTEAFF.

J is TRBJ2-7 and V is TRBV20-1; tentative D call: TRBD1 (5 bases). The CDR3 extends over 11 amino acids. V was trimmed by 6 bases and J by 6 bases, leaving 12 bases between them. Looked up from germline, CDR1 is DFQATT and CDR2 is SNEGSKA (reference sequence). In nucleotides, the CDR3 is TGCAGTGCCCAACAGGTTGGCGAGCAGTACTTC. It yields the protein CSAQQVGEQYF.

Ten or more counts support this clonotype. V usage is TRBV9 and J usage is TRBJ2-5, with D perhaps being TRBD1 or TRBD2 (5 bases each). This CDR3 region has 18 residues. Per the germline V gene, CDR1 is SGDLS and CDR2 is YYNGEE. Trimming stripped 0 bases from V and 2 bases from J, with 20 bases between. The CDR3 loop reads CASSVAPSGRTGQETQYF. The CDR3 DNA follows: TGTGCCAGCAGCGTAGCTCCGTCGGGACGCACTGGGCAAGAGACCCAGTACTTC.

This clonotype was observed a handful of times. This rearrangement joins TRBV19 to TRBJ1-4; TRBD1 might be the D (6 bases). Trimming shortened V by 2 bases and J by 7 bases, and 11 bases separated the two germline ends. This CDR3 is 14 amino acids long. Germline lookup yields CDR1 LNHDA and CDR2 SQIVND (reference sequence). CDR3 DNA: TGTGCCAGTAGTATACCGGGGGCGGTTGAAAAACTGTTTTTT. Translated: CASSIPGAVEKLFF.

The rearrangement joins TRBV5-1 to TRBJ2-3; possibly TRBD1 for D (6 bases). The CDR3 consists of 13 residues. Germline values: CDR1 SGHRS, CDR2 YFSETQ. Trimming took off 4 bases at V and 7 bases at J, with 13 bases between the two ends. The chain's CDR3 is CASSGTGSYTQYF. CDR3 in DNA: TGCGCCAGCAGCGGCACAGGGTCCTATACGCAGTATTTT.

This clonotype was picked up many times. V and J are TRBV20-1 and TRBJ1-1; TRBD1 might be the D (5 bases). Germline V gives CDR1 DFQATT, CDR2 SNEGSKA (reference sequence). The CDR3 has 13 residues. Trimming took 6 bases from V and 0 from J, leaving 11 bases between them. Here the CDR3 DNA reads TGCAGTGCCCCGGGACCGGTGAACACTGAAGCTTTCTTT. Translating gives CSAPGPVNTEAFF.

This clonotype was recorded at least ten times. CDR3 sequence: CASSQDARTPNTEAFF. The CDR3 DNA reads as TGCGCCAGCAGCCAAGATGCTCGGACACCTAACACTGAAGCTTTCTTT. The chain joins TRBV4-1 to TRBJ1-1, with TRBD1 as a possible D gene (5 bases). CDR1 MGHRA and CDR2 YSYEKL come from the germline V gene. The CDR3 runs 16 residues. Trimming removed 0 bases at V and 2 bases at J, with 13 bases between.

The V and J genes are TRBV7-2 and TRBJ2-2; the D is unclear. Germline V gene data show CDR1 as SGHTA and CDR2 as FQGNSA. Trimming removed 5 bases from V and 5 bases from J, with 12 bases in between. The CDR3 is 14 residues long. In DNA form, the CDR3 reads TGTGCCAGCAGCCCCGGACCTCCTACCGGGGAGCTGTTTTTT. This sequence encodes CASSPGPPTGELFF.

There are many counts of this clonotype. The chain couples TRBV20-1 to TRBJ2-1; possible D gene TRBD2, 5 bases. Germline lookup yields CDR1 DFQATT and CDR2 SNEGSKA (reference sequence). Trimming shortened V by 3 bases and J by 3 bases, and 12 bases separated the two germline ends. The CDR3 totals 14 residues. The CDR3 DNA reads as TGCAGTGCTAGTGAAACTAGTTACTACAATGAGCAGTTCTTC. Translated: CSASETSYYNEQFF.

This clonotype was counted at least ten times. The rearrangement uses TRBV2 and TRBJ2-2; 11 bases map to TRBD2. Germline V lookup: CDR1 SNHLY, CDR2 FYNNEI. This CDR3 has 17 residues. V was clipped by 6 bases and J by 0 bases; unmatched bases: 6. CDR3 residues: CASSGLAGLPNTGELFF. In DNA form, the CDR3 reads TGTGCCAGCAGCGGACTAGCGGGTCTCCCGAACACCGGGGAGCTGTTTTTT.

V gene TRBV7-6 combines with J gene TRBJ2-5, with D perhaps matching TRBD1 (5 bases). V was clipped by 1 base and J by 5 bases, with 14 bases between them. CDR1 SGHVS and CDR2 FNYEAQ come from the germline V gene. CDR3 length equals 15 residues. CDR3 coding DNA: TGTGCCAGCAGCTTAGAGGCAGGGAATATGGAGACCCAGTACTTC. Protein product: CASSLEAGNMETQYF.

This clonotype was counted many times. The chain employs TRBV13 and TRBJ2-1; a weak D match, TRBD2 (5 bases). Trimming removed 4 bases at V and 9 bases at J, with 19 bases between. This CDR3 comprises 15 residues. Germline V gene lookup returns CDR1 PRHDT and CDR2 FYEKMQ (reference sequence). The CDR3 nucleotides read TGTGCCAGCAGCTACGATTGGGGTGGACGGGGTGAGCAGTTCTTC. Encoded protein: CASSYDWGGRGEQFF.

This clonotype was seen a few times. V and J are TRBV18 and TRBJ2-7, with no clear D. The CDR3 runs 13 residues. V was clipped by 5 bases and J by 6 bases, with 14 bases between them. Germline loops: CDR1 KGHSH, CDR2 LQKENI. The CDR3 spells CASSFSEEGEQYF. CDR3 nucleotides: TGTGCCAGCTCATTCAGCGAGGAAGGCGAGCAGTACTTC.

Many counts were recorded for this clonotype. The gene calls are TRBV5-1 and TRBJ1-1; 9 bases agree with TRBD1. Trimming at V came to 1 base and at J to 0 bases, leaving 7 bases not matched to a gene. Per germline, CDR1 SGHRS and CDR2 YFSETQ. This CDR3 is built from 17 residues. Here the CDR3 DNA reads TGCGCCAGCAGCTTGATGGGACAGGGTGGAGTGAACACTGAAGCTTTCTTT. It is translated as CASSLMGQGGVNTEAFF. The full variable domain, with the rest looked up from reference TRBV5-1 and TRBJ1-1, is KAGVTQTPRYLIKTRGQQVTLSCSPISGHRSVSWYQQTPGQGLQFLFEYFSETQRNKGNFPGRFSGRQFSNSRSEMNVSTLELGDSALYLCASSLMGQGGVNTEAFFGQGTRLTVV.

Ten or more counts support this clonotype. The V call is TRBV7-6, the J call TRBJ2-3, with TRBD1 identical over 9 bases. The CDR3 is made up of 13 amino acids. CDR1 and CDR2 from the germline V gene are SGHVS and FNYEAQ. V lost 8 bases, J lost 2 bases, and 2 bases stayed unmatched. The CDR3 reads CASRTGATDTQYF. The CDR3 DNA follows: TGTGCCAGCCGGACAGGGGCCACAGATACGCAGTATTTT.

This clonotype turned up a few times. The chain joins TRBV30 to TRBJ1-1; no clear D. Per the germline V gene, CDR1 is GTSNPN and CDR2 is SVGIG (reference sequence). Trimming pared 2 bases from V and 3 bases from J, leaving 19 bases between. The CDR3 runs to 16 residues. The CDR3 loop is CAWSPPWGGQDTEAFF. The DNA of the CDR3 is TGTGCCTGGAGTCCTCCATGGGGAGGGCAGGACACTGAAGCTTTCTTT. Full variable domain (remainder filled in from reference TRBV30 and TRBJ1-1): SQTIHQWPATLVQPVGSPLSLECTVEGTSNPNLYWYRQAAGRGLQLLFYSVGIGQISSEVPQNLSASRPQDRQFILSSKKLLLSDSGFYLCAWSPPWGGQDTEAFFGQGTRLTVV.

With regard to this clonotype: Since a much larger clone is just one base distant, this may be a read error. The rearrangement uses TRBV10-3 and TRBJ1-1, with 8 bases fitting TRBD1. The V gene end was trimmed by 4 bases and the J gene end by 4 bases; junction bases not matched to a gene: 11. The CDR3 runs to 16 residues. Germline values: CDR1 ENHRY, CDR2 SYGVKD. The CDR3 DNA follows: TGTGCCATCAGTGGCCCTCTTTCAGGGGGCCTCACTGAAGCTTTCTTT. This codes for CAISGPLSGGLTEAFF.

This clonotype was seen at least ten times. The V call is TRBV5-1, the J call TRBJ2-1; 7 bases align to TRBD2. The CDR3 covers 16 residues. Germline V gene sequence: CDR1 SGHRS, CDR2 YFSETQ. V shed 6 bases, J shed 2 bases, and the junction held 11 bases outside the gene matches. In DNA form, the CDR3 reads TGCGCCAGCACGTCCGGGGGAGGGAGGACCTACAATGAGCAGTTCTTC. Its translation is CASTSGGGRTYNEQFF.

As DNA, the CDR3 is TGTGCCAGCAGTTGGGGGCTGGCTGAGCAGTTCTTC. It translates to CASSWGLAEQFF. This chain uses TRBV28 with TRBJ2-1; D is possibly TRBD1 (6 bases). CDR1 is MDHEN, CDR2 SYDVKM, per germline. The CDR3 runs to 12 residues. V was shortened by 4 bases and J by 9 bases, with 10 bases between the two germline ends.

This clonotype occurred many times. The chain carries TRBV5-6 and TRBJ2-2; D is unclear. V dropped 0 bases and J dropped 1 base, with 4 bases sitting between them. Germline V gene lookup returns CDR1 SGHDT and CDR2 YYEEEE. CDR3 length: 14 residues. The CDR3 DNA follows: TGTGCCAGCAGCTTGGCCCAGAACACCGGGGAGCTGTTTTTT. Its translation is CASSLAQNTGELFF.

This rearrangement joins TRBV11-2 to TRBJ2-5; the match to TRBD2 covers 11 bases. The length of the CDR3 is 17 residues. Germline V CDR1 and CDR2: SGHAT, FQNNGV. V lost 5 bases, J lost 1 base, and 9 bases stayed unmatched. Here the CDR3 DNA reads TGTGCCAGCAGCGGTCGGACTAGCGGGTCCTTCCAAGAGACCCAGTACTTC. The encoded protein is CASSGRTSGSFQETQYF.

This clonotype was counted at least ten times. This chain joins TRBV12-3 or TRBV12-4 and TRBJ2-5, with D perhaps matching TRBD2 (6 bases). The CDR3 consists of 12 residues. Trimming stripped 4 bases from V and 5 bases from J, with 8 bases between. CDR3 sequence: CASSSGGETQYF. The CDR3 DNA reads as TGTGCCAGCAGTTCAGGAGGGGAGACCCAGTACTTC.